The sequence of this T cell receptor (beta chain) was determined in a study of blood T cell repertoires in COVID-19. The assay was immunoSEQ multiplex PCR, and TCRdb's table has in-frame clones only and misses some. The sample lists about 100,000 clones, about 89% occurring once. The clonotype was recovered from a man aged 50-59 years with active COVID-19. The sequenced sample consisted of peripheral blood.

The CDR3 sequence is CAWSVPGMKETQYF. The CDR3 DNA sequence: TGTGCCTGGAGTGTTCCAGGGATGAAGGAGACCCAGTACTTC. The chain couples TRBV30 to TRBJ2-5; a possible D gene is TRBD1 (5 bases). Germline V CDR1 and CDR2: GTSNPN, SVGIG (reference sequence). This CDR3 has 14 amino acids. V lost 0 bases to trimming and J lost 5 bases, with 13 bases between them. Combining the CDR3 with reference TRBV30 and TRBJ2-5 gives the whole variable domain SQTIHQWPATLVQPVGSPLSLECTVEGTSNPNLYWYRQAAGRGLQLLFYSVGIGQISSEVPQNLSASRPQDRQFILSSKKLLLSDSGFYLCAWSVPGMKETQYFGPGTRLLVL.